Sequencing of this T cell receptor (beta chain) was carried out in a study of breast tumors, draining lymph nodes, adjacent tissues. Samples came from axillary lymph nodes draining the breast cancer. TCRdb redid the calling of the multiplex PCR reads with MiXCR, one entry per CDR3 protein. Here the sample spans about 230,000 distinct CDR3 sequences, about 30% being singletons. Germline V gene data show CDR1 as DFQATT and CDR2 as SNEGSKA (reference sequence). J gave up 0 bases and V 2 bases, and 4 bases lay outside the gene matches. The CDR3 totals 15 residues. The sample holds many counts of this clonotype.

This sequence was found in a female donor with breast cancer. Some clones in this sample may be carry-over from other donors' samples. The gene calls are TRBV20-1 and TRBJ1-3; 7 bases are shared with TRBD1. Material for sequencing was axillary lymph node tissue. The CDR3 sequence is CSARWGQSSGNTIYF. For the CDR3, the DNA is TGCAGTGCTAGATGGGGACAGAGCTCTGGAAACACCATATATTTT.